This T cell receptor (beta chain) is from a study of Ad26.COV2.S vaccination and SARS-CoV-2 variants. About the study: Donor had been placed in the Ad26.COV2.S arm of the COV1001 trial.

Only in-frame clones appear in the TCRdb table, and some are missing; sequencing was by immunoSEQ multiplex PCR. The sample contains about 400,000 clones, 70% to 90% of which appear only once. The treatment is: about 20 received Ad26.COV2.S at low or high dose, single or two shots; about five received placebo; per-sample allocation not given. It was on day 63 after the first vaccine or placebo injection that samples were taken. Material: peripheral blood, obtained in a trial of Ad26.COV2.S vaccine versus placebo. This TCR was recovered from a person between 18 and 59 years old who received the Ad26.COV2.S COVID-19 vaccine or a placebo.

This chain's CDR3 is CASSQDSVLGYEQYF. CDR3 bases: TGTGCCAGCAGCCAAGATTCAGTATTAGGATACGAGCAGTACTTC. V gene TRBV3-1 (or the pseudogene TRBV3-2) combines with J gene TRBJ2-7; D unresolved. CDR1 and CDR2 (germline): LGHDT, YNNKEL (reference sequence). Between the trimmed V and J ends, which lost 0 bases and 4 bases, there was a span of 13 bases. This CDR3 has 15 amino acids.